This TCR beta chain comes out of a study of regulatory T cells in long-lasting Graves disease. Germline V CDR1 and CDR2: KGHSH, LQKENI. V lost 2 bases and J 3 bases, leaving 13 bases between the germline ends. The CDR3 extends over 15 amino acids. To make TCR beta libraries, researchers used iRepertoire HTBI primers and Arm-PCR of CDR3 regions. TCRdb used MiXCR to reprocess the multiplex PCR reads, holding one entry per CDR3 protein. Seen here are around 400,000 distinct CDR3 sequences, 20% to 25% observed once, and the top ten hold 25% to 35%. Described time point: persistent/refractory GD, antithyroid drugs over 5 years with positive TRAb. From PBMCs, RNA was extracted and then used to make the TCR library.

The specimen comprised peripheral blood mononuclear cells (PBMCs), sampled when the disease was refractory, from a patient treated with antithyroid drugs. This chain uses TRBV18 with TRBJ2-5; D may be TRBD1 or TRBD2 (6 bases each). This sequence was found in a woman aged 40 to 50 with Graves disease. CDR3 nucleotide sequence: TGTGCCAGCTCACCAAGGGGGGCCTTAGAAGAGACCCAGTACTTC. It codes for CASSPRGALEETQYF.